This T cell receptor beta chain was captured in a study of OX40 agonist ivuxolimab in advanced cancers. Turning to the study itself: Administration of intravenous ivuxolimab to patients occurred every 2 weeks at 0.01 to 10 mg/kg. Cohort: 75% to 90% men, mean age approximately 66, aged roughly 23 to 90.

The CDR3 contains 12 residues. V dropped 5 bases and J dropped 4 bases, with 8 bases sitting between them. The germline V gene encodes CDR1 SNHLY and CDR2 FYNNEI. Profiling relied on immunoSEQ multiplex PCR, and the TCRdb table lists in-frame clones only, not all of them. Of about 82,000 clones detected, around 85% appear once; the ten largest clones hold about 2.3%. Cycle 7 day 1, cycle 4 day 1, and baseline were the timepoints at which blood was sampled. The TCR was taken from an adult with an advanced solid tumor such as melanoma, head and neck, liver or kidney cancer. Sequenced here: CD4+ or CD8+ T cells sorted from blood, sampled in a trial of the OX40 agonist ivuxolimab. This rearrangement joins TRBV2 to TRBJ2-5, with a possible D match to TRBD2 (5 bases). The CDR3 spells CASSPGGETQYF. The CDR3 DNA is TGTGCCAGCAGTCCCGGAGGAGAGACCCAGTACTTC.